The rows below give T cell receptor beta chains drawn from one sample of a study of PD-1 blockade in mismatch repair-deficient tumors. The data were produced by immunoSEQ multiplex PCR, yet TCRdb's version contains in-frame clones alone and is incomplete. This sample has 7,000 to 9,000 clones, with 80% to 90% found just once. For these receptors, no antigen is known. Sample: cells cultured in vitro, taken from a patient treated with pembrolizumab. These receptors originate from an adult with mismatch repair-deficient cancer. Both conserved end residues are part of each CDR3. Fields, in order: D gene, J gene, V gene, CDR3 protein. The D gene is left open where the match is weak.

>-|TRBJ2-3|TRBV2
CASSVDGRISTDTQYF
>-|TRBJ1-3|TRBV6-5
CASSQRQGNTIYF
>-|TRBJ2-6|TRBV9
CASSGTTRSSGANVLTF
>TRBD2|TRBJ2-7|TRBV4-1
CASSQEGGSGGHEQYF
>-|TRBJ2-7|TRBV25-1
CASNGQSYEQYF
>-|TRBJ2-5|TRBV5-4
CASSSGVQETQYF
>TRBD1|TRBJ1-2|TRBV6-6
CASSVQGAHYGYTF
>-|TRBJ2-5|TRBV6-6
CASTVTGEETQYF
>TRBD1|TRBJ2-7|TRBV5-1
CASSPTDRSYEQYF
>-|TRBJ2-1|TRBV19
CASSIPVDYNEQFF
>TRBD1|TRBJ2-5|TRBV29-1
CSVYTGTGDSETQYF
>TRBD2|TRBJ2-5|TRBV7-2
CASSAEGLVLSTQYF
>TRBD1|TRBJ2-3|TRBV28
CASSPTGTVSTDTQYF
>TRBD2|TRBJ2-1|TRBV11-2
CASRPGRREITYNEQFF
>TRBD1|TRBJ1-2|TRBV28
CASSKGQGDPYGYTF
>-|TRBJ1-5|TRBV19
CASSTVINQPQHF
>TRBD1|TRBJ1-5|TRBV2
CASSPDRAVGPQHF
>-|TRBJ1-4|TRBV9
CASSVAADSNEKLFF
>-|TRBJ2-3|TRBV27
CASSPNGASSPDTQYF
>-|TRBJ1-1|TRBV28
CASSVSRKAFF
>-|TRBJ1-4|TRBV6-5
CASSYSTSEKLFF